Sequencing of this T cell receptor beta chain was carried out in a study of T cells after yellow fever vaccination. Turning to this clonotype: Its target is not known.

V dropped 0 bases and J dropped 4; count of bases not matched to a gene: 5. From germline, CDR1 is DFQATT and CDR2 SNEGSKA (reference sequence). There are 15 residues in the CDR3. MiXCR was run by TCRdb on the 5' RACE reads, yielding one entry per CDR3 protein. The sample lists about 550,000 distinct CDR3 sequences; over 15% were seen once. General observations from the study: Clones from primary vaccination mostly reappeared after the booster (about 97% CD4, just over 85% CD8). Compared with primary, the secondary response was weaker and peaked at day 5, not 15.

This TCR came from a man younger than 40 who received the YFV17D yellow fever vaccine. This material consisted of PBMCs, taken 15 days after the yellow fever booster vaccination. V and J are TRBV20-1 and TRBJ2-5; TRBD2 agrees at 10 bases. CDR3 sequence (DNA): TGCAGTGCTAGAGATTTAGCGGGAGGTCGAGAGACCCAGTACTTC. Translated, it gives CSARDLAGGRETQYF.